A selection of T cell receptor beta chains follows, all from one sample in a study of cytomegalovirus exposure and HLA in healthy donors. Sequencing was performed with immunoSEQ multiplex PCR; in TCRdb, only in-frame clones are kept and a portion is missing. The sample yields about 120,000 clones, over 75% seen once. The sequenced sample consisted of PBMCs. These receptors were taken from a woman under 30 in good health and CMV-seronegative. CDR3s include the opening cysteine and the closing phenylalanine or tryptophan. A D gene is named only where the DNA matches it firmly.

J	V	D	CDR3	DNA
TRBJ2-1	TRBV27	TRBD2	CASSPSLAGGLHEQFF	TGTGCCAGCAGTCCCTCCTTAGCGGGAGGGCTTCATGAGCAGTTCTTC
TRBJ1-2	TRBV10-2	.	CASGQRQTNYGYTF	TGCGCCAGCGGACAGCGCCAAACTAACTATGGCTACACCTTC
TRBJ2-3	TRBV4-3	TRBD2	CASSQVLAGPTDTQYF	TGCGCCAGCAGCCAAGTCCTAGCGGGACCCACAGATACGCAGTATTTT
TRBJ1-2	TRBV6-6	.	CASSSSGQGTSYTF	.
TRBJ1-3	TRBV5-1	.	CASSAWVDSSGNTIYF	TGCGCCAGCAGCGCGTGGGTTGACAGCTCTGGAAACACCATATATTTT
TRBJ2-5	TRBV5-4	TRBD2	CASSLDRLAGRRGQETQYF	TGTGCCAGCAGCCTGGATAGGCTAGCGGGCCGGCGGGGGCAAGAGACCCAGTACTTC
TRBJ2-7	TRBV7-2	TRBD2	CASSFAPGTSGEQYF	TGTGCCAGCAGCTTCGCACCCGGGACTAGCGGCGAGCAGTACTTC
TRBJ2-1	TRBV2	.	CASTPYNEQFF	TGTGCCAGCACCCCTTACAATGAGCAGTTCTTC
TRBJ1-2	TRBV5-4	TRBD1	CASLPQGAIGYTF	TGTGCCAGCCTACCCCAGGGGGCAATAGGCTACACCTTC
TRBJ1-6	TRBV30	.	CAWSVQGASALHF	TGTGCCTGGAGTGTACAAGGGGCCTCGGCCCTCCACTTT
TRBJ1-4	TRBV27	TRBD1	CASSPRTGFATNEKLFF	TGTGCCAGCAGTCCCCGGACAGGGTTCGCAACTAATGAAAAACTGTTTTTT